This T cell receptor beta chain was recovered during a study of blood T cells in healthy people across ages. This CDR3 is 12 amino acids long. V lost 4 bases to trimming and J lost 9 bases, with 13 bases between them. Per the germline V gene, CDR1 is ENHRY and CDR2 is SYGVKD. Together with a sample-barcoded 5' primer, a J-beta primer mix was included in a second PCR lasting roughly 6 to 12 cycles. MiXCR, applied by TCRdb to the 5' RACE reads, yields one record per CDR3 protein. Of around 1.5 million distinct CDR3 sequences detected, roughly 45% appear once; the ten largest clones hold approximately 7.9%.

Sequenced sample: blood. This sequence joins TRBV10-3 and TRBJ2-7; D uncertain. This receptor was obtained from a woman aged 18 to 35 in good health. The CDR3 is CAISVTPVGQYF. As DNA, the CDR3 is TGTGCCATCAGTGTGACACCCGTCGGGCAGTACTTC.